The 13 T cell receptor beta chains below all came from one sample that was sequenced in a study of metastatic and nonmetastatic thyroid tumors. With MiXCR, TCRdb reprocessed the PCR reads. Of about 4,000 clones in the sample, approximately 22% were seen once. Until they underwent thyroid surgery, no patient had received any treatment. The sample comprised tumor tissue. Receptor source: a male donor with papillary thyroid cancer or a benign thyroid nodule (not recorded which). Some clones in this sample may be carry-over from other donors' samples.

This clone rates as medium-sized. CDR3: CASSFSQAGGPGANVLTF. CDR3 nucleotides: TGTGCCAGCAGCTTTAGCCAAGCGGGGGGCCCCGGGGCCAACGTCCTGACTTTC. The gene calls are TRBV9 and TRBJ2-6; TRBD2 aligns across 9 bases. The CDR3 spans 18 residues. Per the germline V gene, CDR1 is SGDLS and CDR2 is YYNGEE. V lost 4 bases and J lost 4; bases outside the gene matches: 12.

This chain joins TRBV6-1 and TRBJ2-1; 7 bases fit TRBD2. The germline gives CDR1 MNHNS, CDR2 SASEGT. The V gene end was trimmed by 4 bases and the J gene end by 5 bases; junction bases not matched to a gene: 8. CDR3 length: 15 amino acids. CDR3 sequence (DNA): TGTGCCAGCAGTGTCCTAGCGGTCCGGGACAATGAGCAGTTCTTC. Protein product: CASSVLAVRDNEQFF.

This clone was picked up a small number of times. V usage is TRBV7-2 and J usage is TRBJ1-2; weak D call: TRBD1 (5 bases). The CDR3 has 14 residues. Trimming removed 5 bases at V and 7 bases at J, with 17 bases between. Germline lookup yields CDR1 SGHTA and CDR2 FQGNSA. CDR3 protein: CASSPGGGAGGYTF. Here the CDR3 DNA reads TGTGCCAGCAGCCCTGGGGGAGGGGCGGGTGGCTACACCTTC.

The chain joins TRBV4-3 to TRBJ2-7; tentatively, D is TRBD1 (5 bases). This CDR3 is built from 15 residues. The V gene's germline CDR1 is LGHNA and CDR2 YSLEER. V gave up 0 bases and J gave up 0 bases, with 9 bases separating them. The CDR3 region is CASSQEPGPSYEQYF. The CDR3 DNA is TGCGCCAGCAGCCAAGAGCCAGGGCCCTCCTACGAGCAGTACTTC.

This clone is medium-sized by share. The chain is built from TRBV7-8 and TRBJ1-2; D unclear. The CDR3 contains 12 residues. The germline V and J ends were trimmed by 6 bases and 12 bases, with 17 bases remaining between them. The V gene's germline CDR1 is SGHVS and CDR2 FQNEAQ. The CDR3 sequence is CASSPSEGFHTF. In DNA form, the CDR3 reads TGTGCCAGCAGTCCCAGCGAGGGATTCCACACCTTC. Combining the CDR3 with reference TRBV7-8 and TRBJ1-2 gives the whole variable domain GAGVSQSPRYKVAKRGQDVALRCDPISGHVSLFWYQQALGQGPEFLTYFQNEAQLDKSGLPSDRFFAERPEGSVSTLKIQRTQQEDSAVYLCASSPSEGFHTFGSGTRLTVV.

The V gene is TRBV11-2, the J gene TRBJ2-7; a possible D gene is TRBD1 (5 bases). CDR1 and CDR2 (germline): SGHAT, FQNNGV. The CDR3 consists of 14 residues. Trimming left V 2 bases short and J 2 bases short, with 10 bases between. The CDR3 is CASSLTDNTYEQYF. The CDR3 DNA reads as TGTGCCAGCAGCTTAACGGACAACACCTACGAGCAGTACTTC. The full variable domain, rest sourced from reference TRBV11-2 and TRBJ2-7, is EAGVAQSPRYKIIEKRQSVAFWCNPISGHATLYWYQQILGQGPKLLIQFQNNGVVDDSQLPKDRFSAERLKGVDSTLKIQPAKLEDSAVYLCASSLTDNTYEQYFGPGTRLTVT.

Ten or more counts support this clone. It may be a read error: a sequence one base away is much more abundant. The V gene is TRBV6-4, the J gene TRBJ1-6, with 7 bases identical to TRBD1. This CDR3 contains 16 residues. Per the germline V gene, CDR1 is MRHNA and CDR2 is SNTAGT. The CDR3 reads CASRELRQGHNPPLHF. CDR3 sequence (DNA): TGTGCCAGCAGGGAACTAAGACAGGGCCATAATCCACCCCTCCACTTT.

This clone occurred a few times. The J gene is TRBJ2-3, the V gene TRBV6-1, with TRBD2 matching 10 bases. The CDR3 is 15 amino acids. V lost 2 bases to trimming and J lost 2 bases; unmatched junction nucleotides: 1. The germline V gene encodes CDR1 MNHNS and CDR2 SASEGT. CDR3 region: CASSELAGATDTQYF. In DNA, the CDR3 is TGTGCCAGCAGTGAACTAGCGGGAGCCACAGATACGCAGTATTTT.

Judged by abundance, this clone is medium-sized. Additional DNA sequences in this sample encode the identical CDR3. This chain links TRBV27 with TRBJ1-4; a possible D gene is TRBD1 (5 bases). Germline CDR1 and CDR2: MNHEY and SMNVEV (reference sequence). This CDR3 is built from 17 residues. The V end lost 0 bases, the J end lost 0 bases, and 11 bases lay between the germline ends. In nucleotides, the CDR3 is TGTGCCAGCAGTTTATCTCAGACAGTTGCAACTAATGAAAAACTGTTTTTT. Protein: CASSLSQTVATNEKLFF. Filled out from reference TRBV27 and TRBJ1-4, the complete variable domain reads EAQVTQNPRYLITVTGKKLTVTCSQNMNHEYMSWYRQDPGLGLRQIYYSMNVEVTDKGDVPEGYKVSRKEKRNFPLILESPSPNQTSLYFCASSLSQTVATNEKLFFGSGTQLSVL.

By proportion, this clone is medium-sized. The rearrangement links TRBV7-9 to TRBJ2-7; tentatively, D is TRBD2 (5 bases). V was pared by 1 base and J by 6 bases, with 7 bases between. Germline assignment: CDR1 SEHNR and CDR2 FQNEAQ (reference sequence). CDR3 length: 12 residues. The CDR3 is CASSLEAGEQYF. In nucleotides, the CDR3 is TGTGCCAGCAGCTTAGAGGCGGGCGAGCAGTACTTC.

This clone is medium-sized within its sample. The V gene is TRBV5-6, the J gene TRBJ2-7; D is uncertain. V shed 1 base and J shed 5 bases, with 10 bases lying between them. Germline V gives CDR1 SGHDT, CDR2 YYEEEE. The CDR3 spans 13 residues. The CDR3 region has the DNA TGTGCCAGCAGCTTGACTCCGGGCAACGAGCAGTACTTC. It is translated as CASSLTPGNEQYF.

This chain uses TRBV7-3 with TRBJ2-1; D is uncertain. CDR1 and CDR2 from the germline V gene are SGHTA and FQGTGA. Trimming cost V 5 bases and J 3 bases, with 8 bases left between them. The CDR3 has 13 residues. CDR3 region: CASSLGNYNEQFF. The CDR3 nucleotides are TGTGCCAGCAGCCTAGGGAACTACAATGAGCAGTTCTTC.

The rearrangement links TRBV7-9 to TRBJ2-1; TRBD2 might be the D (5 bases). The ends were cut back, 3 bases at V and 8 bases at J, with 20 bases in the middle. This CDR3 is built from 16 residues. CDR1 and CDR2 from the germline V gene are SEHNR and FQNEAQ (reference sequence). The CDR3 loop reads CASSLYRGQREDEQFF. DNA of the CDR3: TGTGCCAGCAGCTTGTATCGAGGGCAGAGAGAGGATGAGCAGTTCTTC.